A single sample is the source of the 22 T cell receptor beta chains below, sequenced in a study of blood T cell repertoires in COVID-19. TCRdb's copy holds only in-frame clones and misses some; the assay was immunoSEQ multiplex PCR. This sample has 120,000 to 150,000 clones, with over 75% found just once. Source material: peripheral blood. These TCRs come from a man aged 55 to 70 with active or convalescent COVID-19.

The V and J genes are TRBV28 and TRBJ1-2, with D perhaps TRBD1 (5 bases). Germline V gene data show CDR1 as MDHEN and CDR2 as SYDVKM. The CDR3 has 11 amino acids. Trimming removed 3 bases at V and 11 bases at J, with 10 bases between. CDR3 sequence (DNA): TGTGCCAGCAGTTTTGTCTCAGGGTACACCTTC. It yields the protein CASSFVSGYTF.

J is TRBJ2-1 and V is TRBV5-5, with TRBD2 as a possible D gene (5 bases). This CDR3 is built from 16 residues. Germline CDR1 is SGHKS and CDR2 is YYEKEE (reference sequence). V lost 5 bases to trimming and J lost 7 bases, with 22 bases between them. CDR3 in amino acids: CASRKGDNILQNEQFF. The DNA of the CDR3 is TGTGCCAGCAGAAAGGGAGATAACATTCTCCAGAATGAGCAGTTCTTC. Supplemented by reference TRBV5-5 and TRBJ2-1, the full variable domain reads DAGVTQSPTHLIKTRGQQVTLRCSPISGHKSVSWYQQVLGQGPQFIFQYYEKEERGRGNFPDRFSARQFPNYSSELNVNALLLGDSALYLCASRKGDNILQNEQFFGPGTRLTVL.

This chain uses TRBV14 with TRBJ2-4; TRBD1 is a possible D gene (6 bases). This CDR3 spans 20 amino acids. V was shortened by 2 bases and J by 3 bases, with 26 bases between the two germline ends. Germline-derived CDR1 and CDR2 are SGHDN and FVKESK. As DNA, the CDR3 is TGTGCCAGCAGCCAACTTATAACCAACAGGGATGGCCTGGGCAAAAACATTCAGTACTTC. Its translation is CASSQLITNRDGLGKNIQYF.

This clone was seen just once. This chain joins TRBV6-1 and TRBJ1-5; D remains ambiguous. V lost 3 bases, J lost 0 bases, and 6 bases lay in between. This CDR3 is built from 14 residues. Germline lookup yields CDR1 MNHNS and CDR2 SASEGT. The CDR3 loop is CASSDGHSNQPQHF. As DNA, the CDR3 is TGTGCCAGCAGTGATGGGCATAGCAATCAGCCCCAGCATTTT.

This clone has only a few counts. The chain uses TRBV6-5 and TRBJ2-7, with 7 bases lining up with TRBD2. J was trimmed by 5 bases and V by 5 bases; bases with no gene match: 9. Germline V CDR1 and CDR2: MNHEY, SVGAGI. This CDR3 is built from 14 residues. Here the CDR3 reads CASSIGTSEHEQYF. Written as DNA, the CDR3 is TGTGCCAGCAGTATCGGTACTAGCGAGCACGAGCAGTACTTC.

The rearrangement joins TRBV7-2 to TRBJ2-4; possibly TRBD1 for D (5 bases). CDR1 is SGHTA and CDR2 is FQGNSA in the germline V gene. This CDR3 contains 18 residues. V was shortened by 2 bases and J by 0 bases, with 17 bases between the two germline ends. The CDR3 region has the DNA TGTGCCAGCAGCTTACGCCCGGACACGCGATTAGCCAAAAACATTCAGTACTTC. This encodes CASSLRPDTRLAKNIQYF.

V is TRBV3-1 (or the pseudogene TRBV3-2) and J is TRBJ2-3, with 9 bases fitting TRBD2. The V and J ends lost 0 bases and 3 bases, in that order; junction bases with no gene match: 4. CDR1 LGHDT and CDR2 YNNKEL come from the germline V gene (reference sequence). There are 16 residues in the CDR3. The CDR3 region has the DNA TGTGCCAGCAGCCAAGACGGGCTAGCGGGAACAGATACGCAGTATTTT. Translating gives CASSQDGLAGTDTQYF.

The chain employs TRBV28 and TRBJ2-2; no reliable D call. Trimming removed 8 bases at V and 5 bases at J, with 12 bases between. The CDR3 is 13 amino acids. CDR1 is MDHEN and CDR2 is SYDVKM in the germline V gene. CDR3 amino acids: CASLLSLTGELFF. CDR3 DNA: TGTGCCAGCCTCCTCTCTCTGACCGGGGAGCTGTTTTTT.

This chain uses TRBV7-9 with TRBJ2-1, with TRBD2 matching 10 bases. J lost 7 bases, V lost 3 bases, and 12 bases had no gene match. Germline loops: CDR1 SEHNR, CDR2 FQNEAQ (reference sequence). The CDR3 is 17 amino acids. In nucleotides, the CDR3 is TGTGCCAGCAGCTTGAAGGGAAGCGGGAGGGCCAAGAATGAGCAGTTCTTC. Its protein is CASSLKGSGRAKNEQFF.

The rearrangement joins TRBV28 to TRBJ2-3; 12 bases align to TRBD2. The CDR3 consists of 15 residues. Trimming cost V 5 bases and J 5 bases; bases outside gene matches: 5. Germline CDR1 MDHEN, CDR2 SYDVKM. The DNA of the CDR3 is TGTGCCAGCAGTGAAGAGGGACTAGCGGGAGATACGCAGTATTTT. Its protein is CASSEEGLAGDTQYF.

This clone has only one observation. The chain uses TRBV29-1 and TRBJ2-1, with 9 bases that match TRBD1. There are 16 residues in the CDR3. J lost 3 bases, V lost 6 bases, and 12 bases had no gene match. The germline gives CDR1 SQVTM, CDR2 ANQGSEA. The CDR3 DNA is TGCAGCGTCGAGAGAACCGGGACAGGGTTCTACAATGAGCAGTTCTTC. Translating gives CSVERTGTGFYNEQFF.

The chain joins TRBV21-1 to TRBJ2-1; TRBD2 was called by the table and not checked on the DNA. TRBV21-1 is a listed pseudogene. The CDR3 extends over 19 amino acids. CDR3 coding DNA: TGTGCCAGCAGCGGACCGGGACTAGCGGGAAGAAAGATGTACAATGAGCAGTTCTTC. Its protein is CASSGPGLAGRKMYNEQFF.

The rearrangement joins TRBV30 to TRBJ2-2; 14 bases line up with TRBD2. This CDR3 region has 17 residues. Germline V gene lookup returns CDR1 GTSNPN and CDR2 SVGIG (reference sequence). The J segment lost 7 bases and the V segment lost 2 bases, leaving 9 bases of the junction unmatched. The CDR3: CAWSYPGLAGALGELFF. CDR3 DNA sequence: TGTGCCTGGAGTTATCCGGGACTAGCGGGGGCTCTCGGGGAGCTGTTTTTT.

The J gene is TRBJ2-2, the V gene TRBV5-1; D may be TRBD1 (5 bases). The CDR3 has 15 residues. V was clipped by 2 bases and J by 0 bases, with 8 bases between them. Per germline, CDR1 SGHRS and CDR2 YFSETQ. CDR3 DNA: TGCGCCAGCAGCTTTGTGGGGCCGAACACCGGGGAGCTGTTTTTT. Its translation is CASSFVGPNTGELFF.

The CDR3 DNA sequence: TGTGCCAGCAGCCCTCAGGGCCTGACAGGGGATAACTACGAGCAGTACTTC. Translating it yields CASSPQGLTGDNYEQYF. This sequence joins TRBV4-2 and TRBJ2-7; 8 nucleotides match TRBD1. Per germline, CDR1 LGHNA and CDR2 YNFKEQ. This CDR3 is built from 17 residues. J gave up 3 bases and V 4 bases, and 14 bases lay outside the gene matches.

J is TRBJ2-5 and V is TRBV3-1 (or the pseudogene TRBV3-2); D gene uncertain. The CDR3 consists of 12 residues. Looked up from germline, CDR1 is LGHDT and CDR2 is YNNKEL (reference sequence). V was pared by 3 bases and J by 9 bases, with 11 bases between. In DNA form, the CDR3 reads TGTGCCAGCAGCCAGGCTCTCCTGGCCCAGTACTTC. This gives the protein CASSQALLAQYF.

The V call is TRBV10-3, the J call TRBJ2-1; TRBD2 matches at 9 bases. Germline lookup yields CDR1 ENHRY and CDR2 SYGVKD. The CDR3 loop spans 12 amino acids. Unmatched junction bases numbered 4, after V lost 10 bases and J lost 6 bases. The CDR3 nucleotides are TGTGCCACCGGACTAGCGAGCAATGAGCAGTTCTTC. Amino acid sequence: CATGLASNEQFF.

The chain recombines TRBV5-5 with TRBJ2-3; a weak D match, TRBD2 (6 bases). Trimming stripped 4 bases from V and 0 bases from J, with 15 bases between. From germline, CDR1 is SGHKS and CDR2 YYEKEE (reference sequence). The CDR3 runs 16 residues. CDR3 in amino acids: CASSDKSGSSTDTQYF. The DNA for the CDR3 is TGTGCCAGCAGCGACAAAAGCGGGTCTAGCACAGATACGCAGTATTTT.

The chain links TRBV28 to TRBJ1-5, with D possibly matching TRBD1 (6 bases). The ends were cut back, 5 bases at V and 4 bases at J, with 18 bases in the middle. Germline lookup yields CDR1 MDHEN and CDR2 SYDVKM. The CDR3 has 16 amino acids. The CDR3: CASSGRQQGLNQPQHF. The CDR3 nucleotides read TGTGCCAGCAGTGGCCGTCAACAGGGCCTTAATCAGCCCCAGCATTTT.

The rearrangement links TRBV5-4 to TRBJ1-1; D is undetermined. This CDR3 comprises 13 residues. The V gene's germline CDR1 is SGHNT and CDR2 YYREEE (reference sequence). Trimming shortened V by 1 base and J by 4 bases, and 8 bases separated the two germline ends. The CDR3 region is CASSLIMSTEAFF. The CDR3 DNA sequence: TGTGCCAGCAGCTTGATAATGAGCACTGAAGCTTTCTTT.

The rearrangement links TRBV6-4 to TRBJ2-2; the D is unclear. This CDR3 has 14 amino acids. With 8 bases removed from V and 7 bases from J, the gap between germline ends came to 17 bases. Germline V gene data show CDR1 as MRHNA and CDR2 as SNTAGT. Written as DNA, the CDR3 is TGTGCCAGCCGCGCCGCTGCCGCCGTCGGGGAGCTGTTTTTT. Translation: CASRAAAAVGELFF.

CDR3 amino acids: CASSSQGPQPQHF. The DNA for the CDR3 is TGTGCCAGCAGTTCACAGGGCCCGCAGCCCCAGCATTTT. This chain uses TRBV2 with TRBJ1-5; maybe TRBD1 (6 bases). The CDR3 runs 13 residues. Germline CDR1 and CDR2: SNHLY and FYNNEI. V shed 5 bases and J shed 7 bases, with 12 bases lying between them.